One and the same sample provided the 17 T cell receptor beta chains below, sequenced in a study of regulatory T cells in long-lasting Graves disease. The time point: newly diagnosed GD, antithyroid drugs for less than 3 months. After RNA was extracted from PBMCs, the TCR library was made from it. Sequencing libraries for TCR beta were prepared with iRepertoire HTBI primers and Arm-PCR of CDR3 regions. Each CDR3 protein is one row after TCRdb ran MiXCR on the multiplex PCR reads. The sample lists hundreds of thousands of distinct CDR3 sequences; 15% to 20% were seen once. The same sample was also studied in work on T cells in Graves' hyperthyroidism and ophthalmopathy.

Here the sequenced sample was peripheral blood mononuclear cells (PBMCs), taken at new diagnosis, from a patient treated with antithyroid drugs. These receptors originate from a woman aged 35-65 years with Graves disease.

The rearrangement uses TRBV19 and TRBJ1-1, with 9 bases fitting TRBD1. Germline V lookup: CDR1 LNHDA, CDR2 SQIVND (reference sequence). Trimming at V came to 3 bases and at J to 8 bases, leaving 10 bases not matched to a gene. The CDR3 is 15 residues long. The DNA for the CDR3 is TGTGCCAGTAGTATTCAGGGGACAGGGCCTTTGGAAGCTTTCTTT. Protein product: CASSIQGTGPLEAFF. Full variable domain (remainder filled in from reference TRBV19 and TRBJ1-1): DGGITQSPKYLFRKEGQNVTLSCEQNLNHDAMYWYRQDPGQGLRLIYYSQIVNDFQKGDIAEGYSVSREKKESFPLTVTSAQKNPTAFYLCASSIQGTGPLEAFFGQGTRLTVV.

This chain connects TRBV12-3 or TRBV12-4 to TRBJ2-1; 7 bases align to TRBD1. The CDR3 has 19 residues. V lost 5 bases, J lost 0 bases, and 16 bases stayed unmatched. For the CDR3, the DNA is TGTGCCAGCAGTCTCCACGCCGGGACAGCAAAGAGCTCCTACAATGAGCAGTTCTTC. This encodes CASSLHAGTAKSSYNEQFF.

This clonotype was seen ten or more times. The chain employs TRBV6-1 and TRBJ1-1, with 10 bases fitting TRBD1. The CDR3 is 15 residues long. V trimming: 8 bases; J trimming: 5 bases; junction bases outside the gene matches: 11. The germline V gene has CDR1 MNHNS and CDR2 SASEGT. The DNA of the CDR3 is TGTGCCAGCGAGGGACAGGGGTCATATTGGACTGAAGCTTTCTTT. Translated, it gives CASEGQGSYWTEAFF.

This clonotype has more than one count but fewer than ten. The chain has TRBV19 and TRBJ1-4; D not certain. Per germline, CDR1 LNHDA and CDR2 SQIVND (reference sequence). The CDR3 extends over 14 amino acids. V lost 7 bases, J lost 1 base, and 10 bases lay in between. The DNA of the CDR3 is TGTGCCAGTACCCTCGTTGGAACTAATGAAAAACTGTTTTTT. Translated: CASTLVGTNEKLFF.

This clonotype came up once. This sequence joins TRBV2 and TRBJ2-1; TRBD2 aligns across 14 bases. V dropped 5 bases and J dropped 4; count of bases not matched to a gene: 16. Germline V gives CDR1 SNHLY, CDR2 FYNNEI. The CDR3 contains 20 residues. CDR3 protein: CASSSWTSGRRQLEYNEQFF. CDR3 coding DNA: TGTGCCAGCAGTTCCTGGACTAGCGGGAGGCGCCAGTTAGAGTACAATGAGCAGTTCTTC.

There are many counts of this clonotype. The chain uses TRBV3-1 and TRBJ2-4; D not certain. There are 12 residues in the CDR3. CDR1 LGHDT and CDR2 YNNKEL come from the germline V gene (reference sequence). With 4 bases removed from V and 7 bases from J, the gap between germline ends came to 8 bases. The CDR3 bases are TGTGCCAGCAGCCCCGCTGGGAACATTCAGTACTTC. Protein sequence: CASSPAGNIQYF.

This chain joins TRBV9 and TRBJ2-1; D unclear. CDR1 and CDR2 from the germline V gene are SGDLS and YYNGEE. The germline V and J ends were trimmed by 3 bases and 0 bases, with 7 bases remaining between them. This CDR3 has 14 amino acids. In nucleotides, the CDR3 is TGTGCCAGCAGCGAGTTTAGCTCCTACAATGAGCAGTTCTTC. This encodes CASSEFSSYNEQFF.

This clonotype has more than one count but fewer than ten. The chain links TRBV20-1 to TRBJ2-3; unclear D gene. The CDR3 runs to 14 residues. The ends were cut back, 0 bases at V and 2 bases at J, with 9 bases in the middle. The germline V gene has CDR1 DFQATT and CDR2 SNEGSKA (reference sequence). For the CDR3, the DNA is TGCAGTGCTAGAGATTACAAGCTCACAGATACGCAGTATTTT. Translated: CSARDYKLTDTQYF.

This clonotype has at least ten counts. J is TRBJ1-5 and V is TRBV6-2 or TRBV6-3; D gene ambiguous. Germline CDR1 MNHEY, CDR2 SVGEGT. V gave up 6 bases and J gave up 5 bases, with 8 bases separating them. This CDR3 has 12 residues. CDR3 sequence (DNA): TGTGCCAGCAGCTCCGATTATCAGCCCCAGCATTTT. It encodes CASSSDYQPQHF.

Here the CDR3 DNA reads TGCAGTGCTAGCGCCCGGGACAGCGGCCAAGAGACCCAGTACTTC. It translates to CSASARDSGQETQYF. This chain uses TRBV20-1 with TRBJ2-5, with 7 bases lining up with TRBD1. The CDR3 totals 15 residues. V shed 3 bases and J 1 base; nucleotides not matched to a gene: 8. In germline, CDR1 is DFQATT, CDR2 SNEGSKA (reference sequence).

This clonotype was picked up a small number of times. The CDR3 DNA is TGTGCCAGCAGTGAACCGGCGGTAGAACAGTACTTC. Encoded protein: CASSEPAVEQYF. The chain couples TRBV6-1 to TRBJ2-7; D remains unclear. Germline V gene sequence: CDR1 MNHNS, CDR2 SASEGT. The CDR3 has 12 residues. Deletions cut 2 bases from V and 10 bases from J, with 12 bases between.

The V and J genes are TRBV5-1 and TRBJ1-4, with no clear D. The CDR3 extends over 14 amino acids. Per the germline V gene, CDR1 is SGHRS and CDR2 is YFSETQ. Trimming removed 5 bases from V and 5 bases from J, with 13 bases in between. CDR3 residues: CASRPVGLNEKLFF. The CDR3 region has the DNA TGCGCCAGCAGGCCCGTGGGCCTAAATGAAAAACTGTTTTTT.

Ten or more counts support this clonotype. The V and J genes are TRBV20-1 and TRBJ2-7; 12 nucleotides line up with TRBD2. Germline V gene lookup returns CDR1 DFQATT and CDR2 SNEGSKA (reference sequence). The junction had 4 bases not matched to a gene; V was cut back by 1 base and J by 3 bases. CDR3 length equals 15 residues. The CDR3 sequence: CSARGGLAGSYEQYF. The DNA of the CDR3 is TGCAGTGCTAGAGGTGGACTAGCGGGAAGCTACGAGCAGTACTTC.

This clonotype was found many times. This chain connects TRBV2 to TRBJ1-2, with D hard to call. The ends were cut back, 3 bases at V and 6 bases at J, with 17 bases in the middle. CDR3 size: 15 residues. Germline values: CDR1 SNHLY, CDR2 FYNNEI. Written as DNA, the CDR3 is TGTGCCAGCAGTGATCTTGGGTTCGGTCGCAATGGCTACACCTTC. It codes for CASSDLGFGRNGYTF.

This clonotype was counted a few times. The J gene is TRBJ1-5, the V gene TRBV19, with D uncertain. Between the trimmed V and J ends, which lost 5 bases and 5 bases, there was a span of 16 bases. The germline CDR1 and CDR2 sequences are LNHDA and SQIVND (reference sequence). This CDR3 is built from 15 residues. The CDR3 here is CASSLGPGRDQPQHF. Here the CDR3 DNA reads TGTGCCAGTAGTCTCGGGCCCGGGAGGGATCAGCCCCAGCATTTT.

This clonotype was seen repeatedly, ten times or more. V is TRBV6-1 and J is TRBJ2-1; D is possibly TRBD2 (7 bases). Trimming removed 7 bases at V and 5 bases at J, with 18 bases between. This CDR3 has 15 amino acids. The germline V gene encodes CDR1 MNHNS and CDR2 SASEGT. DNA of the CDR3: TGTGCCAGCACCCTTTCCGGGGGGCTCAACAATGAGCAGTTCTTC. Translated, it gives CASTLSGGLNNEQFF.

As for this clonotype: Since a much larger clone is just one base distant, this may be a read error. This chain connects TRBV6-1 to TRBJ1-5; D gene uncertain. CDR1 is MNHNS and CDR2 is SASEGT in the germline V gene. V dropped 1 base and J dropped 3 bases, with 7 bases sitting between them. This CDR3 is 14 amino acids long. CDR3 in DNA: TGTGCCAGCAGTGAAGGACAATTCAATCAGCCCCAGCATTTT. This translates into CASSEGQFNQPQHF.